Shown below are 9 T cell receptor beta chains from a single sample sequenced in a study of T cells in localized non-small cell lung cancer. Profiling relied on immunoSEQ multiplex PCR, and the TCRdb table lists in-frame clones only, not all of them. The sample contains almost 35,000 clones, 90% to 95% of which appear only once. The sample here was peripheral blood, taken before any cancer treatment. These receptors all come from a female donor over 55 with stage I lung adenocarcinoma.

V usage is TRBV6-1 and J usage is TRBJ1-2; TRBD1 might be the D (5 bases). Germline loops: CDR1 MNHNS, CDR2 SASEGT. Trimming pared 0 bases from V and 3 bases from J, leaving 8 bases between. The CDR3 has 14 amino acids. The CDR3 reads CASSEADSYYGYTF. The DNA of the CDR3 is TGTGCCAGCAGTGAAGCCGACAGCTACTATGGCTACACCTTC.

The chain links TRBV19 to TRBJ1-5; perhaps TRBD1 as D (6 bases). The CDR3 contains 14 residues. V was pared by 7 bases and J by 7 bases, with 17 bases between. CDR1 is LNHDA and CDR2 is SQIVND in the germline V gene (reference sequence). Here the CDR3 DNA reads TGTGCCAGTATCCTACATGGGGGCGGACAGCCCCAGCATTTT. Protein product: CASILHGGGQPQHF.

This clone was recorded only once. The genes are TRBV30 and TRBJ1-1; D unresolved. Trimming removed 3 bases from V and 1 base from J, with 15 bases in between. The CDR3 sequence is 15 residues long. CDR1 and CDR2 (germline): GTSNPN, SVGIG (reference sequence). CDR3 in amino acids: CAWSGRERGNTEAFF. For the CDR3, the DNA is TGTGCCTGGAGCGGCCGGGAGAGAGGGAACACTGAAGCTTTCTTT.

The CDR3 sequence is CASSSRGGDNEQFF. The CDR3 DNA follows: TGTGCCAGCAGCTCCCGGGGAGGGGACAATGAGCAGTTCTTC. J is TRBJ2-1 and V is TRBV7-3; 7 nucleotides align to TRBD2. Germline assignment: CDR1 SGHTA and CDR2 FQGTGA. This CDR3 is 14 amino acids long. Trimming took 4 bases from V and 5 from J; bases not matched to a gene: 5.

The V and J genes are TRBV7-2 and TRBJ2-7, with unresolved D. This CDR3 has 12 amino acids. CDR1 and CDR2 from the germline V gene are SGHTA and FQGNSA. Trimming left V 4 bases short and J 4 bases short, with 8 bases between. The CDR3 is CASSSEVYEQYF. The CDR3 DNA follows: TGTGCCAGCAGCTCCGAAGTATACGAGCAGTACTTC.

The chain has TRBV19 and TRBJ2-3; 16 bases align to TRBD2. The junction had 14 bases not matched to a gene; V was cut back by 0 bases and J by 8 bases. Germline values: CDR1 LNHDA, CDR2 SQIVND (reference sequence). This CDR3 has 20 residues. The CDR3 nucleotides read TGTGCCAGTAGTATAGATTCTCCGGGACTAGCGGGAGGGCGCAGGGGTACGCAGTATTTT. This sequence encodes CASSIDSPGLAGGRRGTQYF.

This clone was found once. The gene calls are TRBV5-8 and TRBJ2-1; a weak D match, TRBD2 (6 bases). The germline V gene encodes CDR1 SGHTS and CDR2 YDEGEE. The CDR3 has 15 residues. Trimming stripped 5 bases from V and 4 bases from J, with 16 bases between. The CDR3 protein is CASRSTLASYNEQFF. The DNA of the CDR3 is TGTGCCAGCAGGTCGACCCTAGCGTCTTACAATGAGCAGTTCTTC. Together with reference TRBV5-8 and TRBJ2-1, the CDR3 gives the full variable domain: EAGVTQSPTHLIKTRGQQATLRCSPISGHTSVYWYQQALGLGLQFLLWYDEGEERNRGNFPPRFSGRQFPNYSSELNVNALELEDSALYLCASRSTLASYNEQFFGPGTRLTVL.

V gene TRBV11-3 combines with J gene TRBJ1-1; the match to TRBD1 covers 7 bases. From germline, CDR1 is SGHNT and CDR2 YENEEA. V gave up 2 bases and J gave up 6 bases; unmatched junction bases: 3. The CDR3 totals 13 residues. In DNA form, the CDR3 reads TGTGCCAGCAGCTTAATAACAGGGGCTGAAGCTTTCTTT. Translation gives CASSLITGAEAFF.

The chain links TRBV15 to TRBJ1-1; 10 nucleotides align to TRBD1. This CDR3 has 16 residues. CDR1 and CDR2 from the germline V gene are LNHNV and YYDKDF (reference sequence). V dropped 0 bases and J dropped 5; count of bases not matched to a gene: 6. Written as DNA, the CDR3 is TGTGCCACCAGCAGAGATCCGGGACAGGGGTGGACTGAAGCTTTCTTT. It yields the protein CATSRDPGQGWTEAFF.